These 32 T cell receptor beta chains came from one sample sequenced in a study of blood T cells in healthy people across ages. Alongside a J-beta primer mix, a sample-barcoded 5' primer served in a second PCR lasting roughly 7 to 11 cycles. Using its own MiXCR run on the 5' RACE reads, TCRdb lists one record per CDR3 protein. Found here are approximately 1,700,000 distinct CDR3 sequences, roughly two fifths of them singletons; the top ten hold 23%. The material sequenced was blood. These receptors all stem from a human donor in good health.

The V and J genes are TRBV14 and TRBJ1-2; D is perhaps TRBD1 (5 bases). Germline V CDR1 and CDR2: SGHDN, FVKESK. This CDR3 is built from 13 residues. V lost 4 bases to trimming and J lost 8 bases, with 14 bases between them. The CDR3 DNA is TGTGCCAGCAGCCCCCTAAGGGGTGGAGGCTACACCTTC. Translating gives CASSPLRGGGYTF.

This clonotype was detected only a few times. The V and J genes are TRBV18 and TRBJ2-7; D is ambiguous. Germline V gene lookup returns CDR1 KGHSH and CDR2 LQKENI. CDR3 length: 15 amino acids. V was shortened by 3 bases and J by 0 bases, with 12 bases between the two germline ends. The CDR3 protein is CASSPWVQDSYEQYF. CDR3 DNA sequence: TGTGCCAGCTCACCTTGGGTCCAGGACTCCTACGAGCAGTACTTC.

The gene calls are TRBV5-1 and TRBJ1-1; D remains ambiguous. The length of the CDR3 is 15 residues. Per the germline V gene, CDR1 is SGHRS and CDR2 is YFSETQ. With 4 bases removed from V and 0 bases from J, the gap between germline ends came to 13 bases. CDR3 nucleotides: TGCGCCAGCAGCACCGGTTTTCGGATGAACACTGAAGCTTTCTTT. Amino acid sequence: CASSTGFRMNTEAFF.

V is TRBV19 and J is TRBJ1-5; 8 bases are a match to TRBD1. V shed 8 bases and J 2 bases; nucleotides not matched to a gene: 8. This CDR3 comprises 15 residues. In germline, CDR1 is LNHDA, CDR2 SQIVND (reference sequence). As DNA, the CDR3 is TGTGCCAGTCGAGAACAGGGGGAGGGCAATCAGCCCCAGCATTTT. This encodes CASREQGEGNQPQHF.

This clonotype was counted at least ten times. V is TRBV7-9 and J is TRBJ2-7, with D maybe TRBD2 (6 bases). V lost 5 bases and J lost 6, with 11 bases in between. Looked up from germline, CDR1 is SEHNR and CDR2 is FQNEAQ (reference sequence). The CDR3 runs 12 residues. In DNA form, the CDR3 reads TGTGCCAGCAGCCCGACGGGGGTCGAGCAGTACTTC. Encoded protein: CASSPTGVEQYF.

This clonotype occurred many times. The V and J genes are TRBV20-1 and TRBJ1-2; D is unclear. The germline CDR1 and CDR2 sequences are DFQATT and SNEGSKA (reference sequence). Deletions cut 0 bases from V and 0 bases from J, with 5 bases between. This CDR3 spans 13 amino acids. The CDR3 loop is CSARDRSNYGYTF. The CDR3 bases are TGCAGTGCTAGAGACAGGTCTAACTATGGCTACACCTTC.

The chain joins TRBV7-2 to TRBJ2-1, with no clear D. Trimming removed 6 bases from V and 0 bases from J, with 18 bases in between. CDR1 is SGHTA and CDR2 is FQGNSA in the germline V gene. The length of the CDR3 is 17 residues. The CDR3 sequence: CASRLLKAQSSYNEQFF. The CDR3 region has the DNA TGTGCCAGCAGATTATTAAAGGCCCAGAGCTCCTACAATGAGCAGTTCTTC.

The sample holds a few counts of this clonotype. This sequence joins TRBV4-2 and TRBJ2-1, with unresolved D. CDR1 is LGHNA, CDR2 YNFKEQ, per germline. The CDR3 sequence is 19 residues long. Trimming removed 1 base at V and 2 bases at J, with 21 bases between. CDR3 protein: CASSQVGRANRGAYNEQFF. Here the CDR3 DNA reads TGTGCCAGCAGCCAAGTAGGTAGGGCTAACCGCGGCGCCTACAATGAGCAGTTCTTC.

The table lists this clonotype with a count of one. A much larger clonotype is one base distant, so this may be a read error. The J gene is TRBJ2-5, the V gene TRBV2, with D possibly matching TRBD2 (5 bases). Trimming removed 6 bases from V and 2 bases from J, with 13 bases in between. CDR3 length: 14 amino acids. CDR1 and CDR2 (germline): SNHLY, FYNNEI. The CDR3 nucleotides read TGTGCCAGCAGGCCCGGGATAGGGCAAGAGACCCAGTACTTC. It translates to CASRPGIGQETQYF. Full variable domain (remainder filled in from reference TRBV2 and TRBJ2-5): EPEVTQTPSHQVTQMGQEVILRCVPISNHLYFYWYRQILGQKVEFLVSFYNNEISEKSEIFDDQFSVERPDGSNFTLKIRSTKLEDSAMYFCASRPGIGQETQYFGPGTRLLVL.

The rearrangement links TRBV25-1 to TRBJ1-2; tentative D call: TRBD1 (6 bases). The germline V gene has CDR1 MGHDK and CDR2 SYGVNS. V was cut by 0 bases and J by 4 bases, with 15 bases left in between. This CDR3 comprises 16 residues. Written as DNA, the CDR3 is TGTGCCAGCAGTGAATATTTTGGAGGACAGAGCTATGGCTACACCTTC. It codes for CASSEYFGGQSYGYTF.

This chain links TRBV20-1 with TRBJ2-3; D might be TRBD2 (6 bases). The V and J ends lost 5 bases and 1 base respectively, with 10 bases between them. The CDR3 sequence is 13 residues long. Germline CDR1 DFQATT, CDR2 SNEGSKA (reference sequence). The CDR3 protein is CSAGTFRTDTQYF. The CDR3 DNA reads as TGCAGTGCTGGGACTTTTCGCACAGATACGCAGTATTTT.

The count of this clonotype is one. Its ends do not fully match the called genes, so a read error is possible. The rearrangement joins TRBV6-2 or TRBV6-3 to TRBJ2-7; 7 nucleotides align to TRBD2. Germline V CDR1 and CDR2: MNHEY, SVGEGT. The CDR3 runs 12 residues. The CDR3 sequence: CAGSLRTREQYF. The DNA of the CDR3 is TGTGCCGGCAGTCTCCGGACTAGAGAGCAGTACTTC.

This clonotype was detected only a few times. V and J are TRBV27 and TRBJ1-2; D remains ambiguous. V gave up 4 bases and J gave up 8 bases, with 5 bases separating them. The CDR3 runs to 10 residues. Germline CDR1 MNHEY, CDR2 SMNVEV (reference sequence). The CDR3 region has the DNA TGTGCCAGCAGTTCAGCGGGCTACACCTTC. Translated, it gives CASSSAGYTF.

V usage is TRBV10-3 and J usage is TRBJ1-2; D gene ambiguous. The V end was cut by 0 bases, the J end by 8 bases, with 10 bases between. Germline CDR1 and CDR2: ENHRY and SYGVKD. This CDR3 has 13 amino acids. The CDR3 region is CAISESTVGGYTF. The CDR3 nucleotides read TGTGCCATCAGTGAGTCGACGGTCGGCGGCTACACCTTC.

This clonotype occurred a few times. This sequence joins TRBV6-6 and TRBJ2-5, with TRBD2 matching over 7 bases. Germline V gene data show CDR1 as MNHNY and CDR2 as SVGAGI (reference sequence). V trimming: 8 bases; J trimming: 2 bases; junction bases outside the gene matches: 8. This CDR3 comprises 14 residues. The CDR3: CASGKAGLQETQYF. The CDR3 bases are TGTGCCAGCGGGAAAGCGGGGCTTCAAGAGACCCAGTACTTC.

This clonotype was picked up a small number of times. The rearrangement joins TRBV7-9 to TRBJ2-1; TRBD1 matches at 11 bases. Germline CDR1 is SEHNR and CDR2 is FQNEAQ (reference sequence). V gave up 5 bases and J gave up 1 base; unmatched junction bases: 7. This CDR3 has 17 residues. The DNA for the CDR3 is TGTGCCAGCAGCGTATGGGACAGGGGGAATTCCTACAATGAGCAGTTCTTC. Translating it yields CASSVWDRGNSYNEQFF.

Details on this clonotype: The junction differs from germline at one of its ends, possibly a read error. The chain uses TRBV3-1 and TRBJ1-5; D is perhaps TRBD1 (6 bases). Germline V gene lookup returns CDR1 LGHDT and CDR2 YNNKEL (reference sequence). This CDR3 region has 16 residues. CDR3 DNA sequence: TGTGCCAGCGGCCAAGAATCGGGGGCGAGCAATCAGCCCCAGCATTTT. It yields the protein CASGQESGASNQPQHF. Based on the CDR3 plus reference TRBV3-1 and TRBJ1-5, the full variable domain is DTAVSQTPKYLVTQMGNDKSIKCEQNLGHDTMYWYKQDSKKFLKIMFSYNNKELIINETVPNRFSPKSPDKAHLNLHINSLELGDSAVYFCASGQESGASNQPQHFGDGTRLSIL.

The table lists this clonotype with a few counts. J is TRBJ2-1 and V is TRBV5-1; the match to TRBD1 covers 8 bases. Germline lookup yields CDR1 SGHRS and CDR2 YFSETQ. The length of the CDR3 is 15 residues. Trimming removed 6 bases from V and 5 bases from J; junction bases left unmatched: 10. The CDR3 sequence: CASINSTGGNNEQFF. CDR3 sequence (DNA): TGCGCCAGCATAAATTCTACAGGGGGTAACAATGAGCAGTTCTTC.

The gene calls are TRBV6-6 and TRBJ1-2; D perhaps matches TRBD1 (5 bases). This CDR3 comprises 15 residues. Germline assignment: CDR1 MNHNY and CDR2 SVGAGI (reference sequence). V was shortened by 6 bases and J by 4 bases, with 18 bases between the two germline ends. For the CDR3, the DNA is TGTGCCAGCAGCCAATCGGCCGGGACTGCCTATGGCTACACCTTC. Translating it yields CASSQSAGTAYGYTF.

This clonotype showed up many times. This sequence joins TRBV28 and TRBJ2-5, with no clear D. Germline lookup yields CDR1 MDHEN and CDR2 SYDVKM. The CDR3 length is 10 residues. V was cut by 8 bases and J by 4 bases, with 5 bases left in between. The CDR3 DNA sequence: TGTGCCAGCGGTAGAGAGACCCAGTACTTC. It specifies CASGRETQYF.

This clonotype was seen a handful of times. The rearrangement uses TRBV7-2 and TRBJ2-7; D possibly corresponds to TRBD1 (6 bases). CDR3 size: 15 residues. Per germline, CDR1 SGHTA and CDR2 FQGNSA. The ends were cut back, 3 bases at V and 5 bases at J, with 17 bases in the middle. The CDR3 here is CASSFLQGRSHEQYF. The CDR3 nucleotides are TGTGCCAGCAGCTTTCTACAGGGACGTTCTCACGAGCAGTACTTC.

This clonotype showed up just a few times. The genes are TRBV28 and TRBJ1-2; 7 positions agree with TRBD1. The ends lost 6 bases at V and 1 base at J; junction bases unmatched: 8. In germline, CDR1 is MDHEN, CDR2 SYDVKM. The CDR3 runs 15 residues. The CDR3 nucleotides are TGTGCCAGCAGAATACCGGGACAGCTTAACTATGGCTACACCTTC. The encoded protein is CASRIPGQLNYGYTF.

The J gene is TRBJ2-5, the V gene TRBV20-1; either TRBD1 or TRBD2 may supply D (5 bases each). The CDR3 loop spans 12 amino acids. Trimming stripped 5 bases from V and 1 base from J, with 8 bases between. From germline, CDR1 is DFQATT and CDR2 SNEGSKA (reference sequence). As DNA, the CDR3 is TGCAGTGCTGGGGCGGGCCAAGAGACCCAGTACTTC. Protein: CSAGAGQETQYF.

This clonotype was counted once. This chain connects TRBV29-1 to TRBJ2-3; 10 nucleotides agree with TRBD1. The CDR3 length is 14 residues. J was trimmed by 2 bases and V by 8 bases; bases with no gene match: 7. CDR1 and CDR2 (germline): SQVTM, ANQGSEA. The CDR3 bases are TGCAGCCCCCGGACAGGGGGTTCCACAGATACGCAGTATTTT. Translation gives CSPRTGGSTDTQYF.

This clonotype was observed a few times. The genes are TRBV4-3 and TRBJ1-2; TRBD1 might be the D (5 bases). Looked up from germline, CDR1 is LGHNA and CDR2 is YSLEER. The CDR3 loop spans 16 amino acids. V was pared by 1 base and J by 0 bases, with 12 bases between. The CDR3 spells CASSQARGGPNYGYTF. The CDR3, as DNA: TGCGCCAGCAGCCAAGCCCGGGGGGGACCTAACTATGGCTACACCTTC.

This clonotype has a handful of counts. The chain uses TRBV20-1 and TRBJ1-4, with TRBD1 matching 8 bases. Trimming took 6 bases from V and 3 from J; bases not matched to a gene: 9. Germline CDR1 reads DFQATT; CDR2 reads SNEGSKA (reference sequence). The CDR3 is made up of 15 amino acids. The DNA of the CDR3 is TGCAGTGCGGTGGACAGGGCTCCGGCTAATGAAAAACTGTTTTTT. Protein sequence: CSAVDRAPANEKLFF.

CDR3 protein: CASSLTGVLMNTEAFF. DNA of the CDR3: TGTGCCAGCAGCTTGACAGGGGTACTCATGAACACTGAAGCTTTCTTT. The chain joins TRBV5-5 to TRBJ1-1; 7 bases align to TRBD1. CDR3 size: 16 residues. The V gene end was trimmed by 1 base and the J gene end by 0 bases; junction bases not matched to a gene: 6. Looked up from germline, CDR1 is SGHKS and CDR2 is YYEKEE (reference sequence).

The chain recombines TRBV11-3 with TRBJ2-7, with 9 bases that match TRBD1. J lost 1 base, V lost 6 bases, and 10 bases had no gene match. Looked up from germline, CDR1 is SGHNT and CDR2 is YENEEA. The CDR3 covers 16 residues. CDR3 DNA sequence: TGTGCCAGCAGTCCATTCGGGACAGGGACATCCTACGAGCAGTACTTC. It specifies CASSPFGTGTSYEQYF.

In its sample, this clonotype was seen a few times. V is TRBV20-1 and J is TRBJ2-7, with D tentatively TRBD1 (8 bases). V was clipped by 4 bases and J by 4 bases, with 14 bases between them. Germline CDR1 is DFQATT and CDR2 is SNEGSKA (reference sequence). This CDR3 region has 13 residues. The CDR3 nucleotides are TGCAGTGCTAATGGACAGGGAGGGTACGAGCAGTACTTC. Translation gives CSANGQGGYEQYF.

The genes are TRBV28 and TRBJ1-2; D not resolved. CDR3 length: 14 amino acids. Germline V CDR1 and CDR2: MDHEN, SYDVKM. V shed 5 bases and J shed 2 bases, with 12 bases lying between them. The CDR3 nucleotides read TGTGCCAGCAGTAACCCACAGTTAAACTATGGCTACACCTTC. This codes for CASSNPQLNYGYTF.

The table lists this clonotype with many counts. The chain links TRBV6-6 to TRBJ2-1, with D tentatively TRBD2 (6 bases). This CDR3 has 13 residues. V lost 6 bases and J lost 3, with 9 bases in between. CDR1 is MNHNY, CDR2 SVGAGI, per germline (reference sequence). Here the CDR3 reads CASRGTDYNEQFF. The CDR3 nucleotides are TGTGCCAGCAGAGGGACTGACTACAATGAGCAGTTCTTC.

The chain has TRBV28 and TRBJ1-2, with D unclear. The CDR3 sequence is 16 residues long. CDR1 and CDR2 from the germline V gene are MDHEN and SYDVKM. V lost 1 base and J lost 0, with 12 bases in between. The CDR3 DNA sequence: TGTGCCAGCAGTTTATCGCAGCCCTTAACTAACTATGGCTACACCTTC. Protein: CASSLSQPLTNYGYTF.